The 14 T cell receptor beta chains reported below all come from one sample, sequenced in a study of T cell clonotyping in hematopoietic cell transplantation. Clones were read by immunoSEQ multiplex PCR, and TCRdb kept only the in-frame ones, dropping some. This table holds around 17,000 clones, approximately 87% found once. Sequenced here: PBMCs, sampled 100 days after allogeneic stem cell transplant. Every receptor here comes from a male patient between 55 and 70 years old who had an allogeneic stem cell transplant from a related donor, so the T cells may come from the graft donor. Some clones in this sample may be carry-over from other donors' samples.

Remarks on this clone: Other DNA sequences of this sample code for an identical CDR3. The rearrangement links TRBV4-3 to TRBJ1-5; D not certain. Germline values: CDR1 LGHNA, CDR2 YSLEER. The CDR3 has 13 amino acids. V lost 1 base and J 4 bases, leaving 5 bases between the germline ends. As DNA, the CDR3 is TGCGCCAGCAGCCAAGGGGTTAATCAGCCCCAGCATTTT. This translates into CASSQGVNQPQHF.

The CDR3 protein is CSVEDLGAFF. The CDR3 DNA follows: TGCAGCGTTGAAGATCTTGGGGCTTTCTTT. The gene calls are TRBV29-1 and TRBJ1-1; D is undetermined. Looked up from germline, CDR1 is SQVTM and CDR2 is ANQGSEA. V was clipped by 0 bases and J by 11 bases, with 7 bases between them. The CDR3 totals 10 residues. The entire variable domain, with the rest obtained from reference TRBV29-1 and TRBJ1-1, is as follows: SAVISQKPSRDICQRGTSLTIQCQVDSQVTMMFWYRQQPGQSLTLIATANQGSEATYESGFVIDKFPISRPNLTFSTLTVSNMSPEDSSIYLCSVEDLGAFFGQGTRLTVV.

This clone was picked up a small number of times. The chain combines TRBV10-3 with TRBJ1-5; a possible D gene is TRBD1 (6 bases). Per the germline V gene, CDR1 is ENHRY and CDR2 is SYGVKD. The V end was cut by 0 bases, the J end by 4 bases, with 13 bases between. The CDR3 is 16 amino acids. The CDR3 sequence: CAISESSIGGNQPQHF. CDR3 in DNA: TGTGCCATCAGTGAGTCGAGTATAGGGGGTAATCAGCCCCAGCATTTT.

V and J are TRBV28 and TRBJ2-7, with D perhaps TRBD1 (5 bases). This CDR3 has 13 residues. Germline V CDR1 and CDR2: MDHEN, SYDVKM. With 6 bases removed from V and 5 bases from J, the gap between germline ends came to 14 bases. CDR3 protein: CASRSPGFHEQYF. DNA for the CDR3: TGTGCCAGCAGATCCCCAGGGTTTCACGAGCAGTACTTC.

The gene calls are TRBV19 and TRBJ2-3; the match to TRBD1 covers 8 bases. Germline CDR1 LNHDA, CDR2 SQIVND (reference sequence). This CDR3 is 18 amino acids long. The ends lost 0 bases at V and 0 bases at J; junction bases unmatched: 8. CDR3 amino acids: CASSIDLRTGLSTDTQYF. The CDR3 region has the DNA TGTGCCAGTAGTATAGATCTTCGGACAGGGCTTAGCACAGATACGCAGTATTTT.

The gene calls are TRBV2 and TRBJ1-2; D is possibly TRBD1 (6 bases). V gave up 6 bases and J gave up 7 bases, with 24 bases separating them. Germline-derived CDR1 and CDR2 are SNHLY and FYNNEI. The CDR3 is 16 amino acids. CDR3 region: CASSPSTGGRSAGYTF. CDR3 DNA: TGTGCCAGCAGCCCATCAACCGGGGGCAGGTCGGCTGGCTACACCTTC.

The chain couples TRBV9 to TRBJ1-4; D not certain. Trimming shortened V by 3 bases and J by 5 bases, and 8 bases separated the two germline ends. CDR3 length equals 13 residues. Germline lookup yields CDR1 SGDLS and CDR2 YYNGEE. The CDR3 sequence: CASSENNNEKLFF. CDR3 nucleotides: TGTGCCAGCAGCGAGAACAACAATGAAAAACTGTTTTTT.

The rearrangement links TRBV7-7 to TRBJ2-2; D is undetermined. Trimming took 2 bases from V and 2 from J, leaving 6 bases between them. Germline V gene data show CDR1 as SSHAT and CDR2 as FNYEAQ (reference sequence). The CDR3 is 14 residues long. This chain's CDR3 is CASSLNHNTGELFF. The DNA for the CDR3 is TGTGCCAGCAGCTTAAACCACAACACCGGGGAGCTGTTTTTT.

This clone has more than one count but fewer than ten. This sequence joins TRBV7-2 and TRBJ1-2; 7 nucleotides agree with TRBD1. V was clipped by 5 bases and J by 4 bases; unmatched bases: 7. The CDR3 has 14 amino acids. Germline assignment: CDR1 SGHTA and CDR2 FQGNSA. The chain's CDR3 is CASSAAGTAYGYTF. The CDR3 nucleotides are TGTGCCAGCAGCGCAGCCGGGACAGCCTATGGCTACACCTTC.

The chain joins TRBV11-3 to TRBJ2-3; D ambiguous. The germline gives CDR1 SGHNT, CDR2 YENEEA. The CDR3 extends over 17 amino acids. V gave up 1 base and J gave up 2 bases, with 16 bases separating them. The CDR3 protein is CASSLGFTRHSTDTQYF. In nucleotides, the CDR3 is TGTGCCAGCAGCTTAGGGTTCACACGACATTCCACAGATACGCAGTATTTT.

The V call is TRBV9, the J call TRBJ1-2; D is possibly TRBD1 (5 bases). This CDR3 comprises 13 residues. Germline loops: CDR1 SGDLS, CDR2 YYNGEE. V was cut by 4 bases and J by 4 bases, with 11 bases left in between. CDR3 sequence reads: CASSFSGFYGYTF. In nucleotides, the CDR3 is TGTGCCAGCAGCTTCTCAGGGTTCTATGGCTACACCTTC.

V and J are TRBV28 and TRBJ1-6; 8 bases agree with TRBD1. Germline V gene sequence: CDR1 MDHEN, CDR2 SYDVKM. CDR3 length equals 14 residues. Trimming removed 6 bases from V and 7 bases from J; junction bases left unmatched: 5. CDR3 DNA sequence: TGTGCCAGCAGACGGACAGGGAAAAATTCACCCCTCCACTTT. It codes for CASRRTGKNSPLHF.

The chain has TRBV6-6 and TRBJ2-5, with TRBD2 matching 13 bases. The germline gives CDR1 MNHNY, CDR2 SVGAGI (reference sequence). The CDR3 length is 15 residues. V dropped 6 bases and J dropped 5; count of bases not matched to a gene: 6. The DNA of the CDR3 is TGTGCCAGCAGACGACTAGCGGGGGGCCGGGAGACCCAGTACTTC. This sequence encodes CASRRLAGGRETQYF.

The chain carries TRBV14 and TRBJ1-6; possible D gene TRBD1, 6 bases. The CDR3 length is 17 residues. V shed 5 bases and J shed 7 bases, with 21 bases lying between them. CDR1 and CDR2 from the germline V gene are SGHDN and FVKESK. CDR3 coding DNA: TGTGCCAGCAGCTTCCGGACAGCCAAATTTCAAAATTCACCCCTCCACTTT. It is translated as CASSFRTAKFQNSPLHF.